This T cell receptor beta chain was captured in a study of cytomegalovirus exposure and HLA in healthy donors. Germline values: CDR1 LNHDA, CDR2 SQIVND (reference sequence). V was pared by 3 bases and J by 5 bases, with 8 bases of the junction left unmatched. The CDR3 length is 15 residues. Primers: 60 Vbeta forward and 13 Jbeta reverse. The repertoire was sequenced with immunoSEQ multiplex PCR; TCRdb's copy has only in-frame clones and lacks some. The sample consists of 200,000 to 250,000 clones, roughly 87% of them appearing once. This chain connects TRBV19 to TRBJ1-1; TRBD1 aligns across 8 bases. The clonotype originates from a woman between 40 and 50 years old in good health and CMV-seropositive. Specimen: PBMCs. CDR3 amino acids: CASSIGRGLRTEAFF. As DNA, the CDR3 is TGTGCCAGTAGTATTGGCAGGGGGCTGCGAACTGAAGCTTTCTTT.